The 28 T cell receptor beta chains below come from one sample, sequenced in a study of shared clonotypes between healthy human individuals. The data were produced by immunoSEQ multiplex PCR, yet TCRdb's version contains in-frame clones alone and is incomplete. The sample holds about 2 million clones; 85% to 95% are singletons and the top ten take 0.13%. Sequencing was done on a sample of naive CD4+ T cells sorted from blood. Indicated subset: CD45RA+ positively selected. Every receptor here comes from a man aged 18 to 29 in good health.

J is TRBJ2-7 and V is TRBV6-5; D gene uncertain. V dropped 3 bases and J dropped 2 bases, with 11 bases sitting between them. Germline CDR1 reads MNHEY; CDR2 reads SVGAGI. The CDR3 covers 14 residues. The CDR3 nucleotides are TGTGCCAGCAGTTATGTGGCGACCGCCTACGAGCAGTACTTC. It specifies CASSYVATAYEQYF.

The CDR3 is CASSQELRVPTRATNEKLFF. The CDR3 coding sequence is TGCGCCAGCAGCCAAGAACTTAGAGTACCGACGAGAGCAACTAATGAAAAACTGTTTTTT. V is TRBV4-3 and J is TRBJ1-4; no definite D call. Germline V gene sequence: CDR1 LGHNA, CDR2 YSLEER. This CDR3 comprises 20 residues. The V end was cut by 0 bases, the J end by 0 bases, with 20 bases between.

This clone was seen a few times. This sample also contains other DNA sequences that code for the same CDR3. In nucleotides, the CDR3 is TGCAGCGTTGAGGACAGGTTGAACACTGAAGCTTTCTTT. Translating it yields CSVEDRLNTEAFF. The rearrangement links TRBV29-1 to TRBJ1-1, with TRBD1 matching 7 bases. From germline, CDR1 is SQVTM and CDR2 ANQGSEA. The CDR3 totals 13 residues. V was clipped by 3 bases and J by 0 bases; unmatched bases: 1.

V gene TRBV28 combines with J gene TRBJ2-2; D uncertain. The CDR3 has 15 residues. Deletions cut 2 bases from V and 4 bases from J, with 11 bases between. Germline loops: CDR1 MDHEN, CDR2 SYDVKM. CDR3 coding DNA: TGTGCCAGCAGTTTAGAGGCGTTGGGCACCGGGGAGCTGTTTTTT. It is translated as CASSLEALGTGELFF. Supplemented by reference TRBV28 and TRBJ2-2, the full variable domain reads DVKVTQSSRYLVKRTGEKVFLECVQDMDHENMFWYRQDPGLGLRLIYFSYDVKMKEKGDIPEGYSVSREKKERFSLILESASTNQTSMYLCASSLEALGTGELFFGEGSRLTVL.

This clone was picked up many times. Other DNA sequences in this specimen translate into the identical CDR3. The chain links TRBV19 to TRBJ1-6, with 9 bases fitting TRBD1. The CDR3 is 15 amino acids. V dropped 7 bases and J dropped 5; count of bases not matched to a gene: 6. The germline CDR1 and CDR2 sequences are LNHDA and SQIVND (reference sequence). CDR3 bases: TGTGCCAGTACCCTGGGGGACAGGGATAATTCACCCCTCCACTTT. Protein product: CASTLGDRDNSPLHF.

The rearrangement links TRBV6-5 to TRBJ2-1; 13 bases are shared with TRBD2. The CDR3 has 16 amino acids. Germline V gives CDR1 MNHEY, CDR2 SVGAGI. V trimming: 0 bases; J trimming: 10 bases; junction bases outside the gene matches: 6. The DNA of the CDR3 is TGTGCCAGCAGTTACTCCGGACTAGCGGGAGAGGGAGAGCAGTTCTTC. This gives the protein CASSYSGLAGEGEQFF.

This sequence joins TRBV19 and TRBJ2-7; no reliable D call. The CDR3 extends over 14 amino acids. The V and J ends lost 2 bases and 2 bases respectively, with 10 bases between them. Germline loops: CDR1 LNHDA, CDR2 SQIVND (reference sequence). The CDR3 bases are TGTGCCAGTAGTATAACCGGACGGGCCTACGAGCAGTACTTC. Protein product: CASSITGRAYEQYF.

The chain uses TRBV6-5 and TRBJ1-5; 11 nucleotides agree with TRBD1. Germline assignment: CDR1 MNHEY and CDR2 SVGAGI. The ends lost 5 bases at V and 6 bases at J; junction bases unmatched: 6. The CDR3 is 15 residues long. CDR3 residues: CASSRTGGISQPQHF. The CDR3 coding sequence is TGTGCCAGCAGTAGGACAGGGGGCATAAGTCAGCCCCAGCATTTT.

J is TRBJ1-4 and V is TRBV5-1, with 8 bases fitting TRBD1. This CDR3 spans 17 amino acids. Germline trimming cut 2 bases from V and 5 bases from J; bases unmatched to any gene: 11. Germline assignment: CDR1 SGHRS and CDR2 YFSETQ. The CDR3 DNA sequence: TGCGCCAGCAGCTTAACAGGGGGAATCGCCAGAAATGAAAAACTGTTTTTT. As protein: CASSLTGGIARNEKLFF.

The gene calls are TRBV27 and TRBJ2-3; D ambiguous. In germline, CDR1 is MNHEY, CDR2 SMNVEV (reference sequence). The V gene lost 6 bases and the J gene lost 5 bases, with 15 bases spanning the gap. The CDR3 extends over 14 amino acids. CDR3: CASRRLPTIDTQYF. CDR3 coding DNA: TGTGCCAGCAGAAGGCTGCCCACGATAGATACGCAGTATTTT.

The gene calls are TRBV30 and TRBJ2-5, with D possibly called TRBD1 or TRBD2 (5 bases each). Trimming removed 3 bases from V and 8 bases from J, with 16 bases in between. This CDR3 comprises 13 residues. CDR1 GTSNPN and CDR2 SVGIG come from the germline V gene (reference sequence). The CDR3: CAWSSGTGNTQYF. The CDR3 bases are TGTGCCTGGAGCTCCGGGACGGGGAACACCCAGTACTTC.

This chain links TRBV4-1 with TRBJ2-5, with D perhaps TRBD1 (6 bases). The CDR3 spans 15 residues. Germline V gene lookup returns CDR1 MGHRA and CDR2 YSYEKL. V lost 0 bases and J lost 2, with 10 bases in between. CDR3 sequence (DNA): TGCGCCAGCAGCCAAGATCGGGACAAACAAGAGACCCAGTACTTC. Residues: CASSQDRDKQETQYF.

The table lists this clone with a count of one. The rearrangement joins TRBV4-1 to TRBJ2-1, with D possibly being TRBD2 (5 bases). Germline loops: CDR1 MGHRA, CDR2 YSYEKL. V lost 1 base, J lost 0 bases, and 7 bases lay in between. The CDR3 spans 15 residues. DNA for the CDR3: TGCGCCAGCAGCCAAGCGGGGAGCTCCTACAATGAGCAGTTCTTC. It specifies CASSQAGSSYNEQFF.

The rearrangement joins TRBV27 to TRBJ2-3; possibly TRBD1 for D (5 bases). Germline values: CDR1 MNHEY, CDR2 SMNVEV (reference sequence). V was shortened by 7 bases and J by 0 bases, with 8 bases between the two germline ends. The CDR3 extends over 13 amino acids. DNA of the CDR3: TGTGCCAGCAAATGGGGCAGCACAGATACGCAGTATTTT. Translating it yields CASKWGSTDTQYF.

The rearrangement uses TRBV28 and TRBJ1-4; TRBD1 aligns across 7 bases. This CDR3 has 15 amino acids. The germline V gene encodes CDR1 MDHEN and CDR2 SYDVKM. V shed 5 bases and J 7 bases; nucleotides not matched to a gene: 10. CDR3 region: CASSIRQGLREKLFF. CDR3 DNA: TGTGCCAGCAGTATAAGACAGGGTCTTCGTGAAAAACTGTTTTTT.

Only one count was recorded for this clone. This chain links TRBV4-3 with TRBJ2-4; D is possibly TRBD2 (6 bases). Trimming took 0 bases from V and 7 from J, leaving 13 bases between them. This CDR3 has 15 residues. Germline V lookup: CDR1 LGHNA, CDR2 YSLEER. The CDR3 loop reads CASSQDWRGSNIQYF. CDR3 DNA: TGCGCCAGCAGCCAAGATTGGCGGGGTTCCAACATTCAGTACTTC.

The genes are TRBV30 and TRBJ2-3, with no clear D. The CDR3 has 15 residues. The V gene lost 3 bases and the J gene lost 2 bases, with 15 bases spanning the gap. Germline loops: CDR1 GTSNPN, CDR2 SVGIG (reference sequence). The CDR3 loop is CAWRGGSTYTDTQYF. CDR3 DNA sequence: TGTGCCTGGAGAGGTGGTAGCACTTACACAGATACGCAGTATTTT.

With regard to this clone: A much larger clone lies a single base off, so this may be a read error. This specimen includes other DNA sequences encoding the same CDR3. The rearrangement links TRBV7-2 to TRBJ2-7; D is unresolved. The CDR3 totals 13 residues. The germline V gene has CDR1 SGHTA and CDR2 FQGNSA. The ends were cut back, 3 bases at V and 2 bases at J, with 8 bases in the middle. For the CDR3, the DNA is TGTGCCAGCAGCTTGGCACAGACCTACGAGCAGTACTTC. As protein: CASSLAQTYEQYF. Supplemented by reference TRBV7-2 and TRBJ2-7, the full variable domain reads GAGVSQSPSNKVTEKGKDVELRCDPISGHTALYWYRQSLGQGLEFLIYFQGNSAPDKSGLPSDRFSAERTGGSVSTLTIQRTQQEDSAVYLCASSLAQTYEQYFGPGTRLTVT.

Concerning this clone itself: The same CDR3 also results from other DNA sequences found in this sample. The V call is TRBV19, the J call TRBJ2-7; a weak D match, TRBD1 (5 bases). The CDR3 has 13 residues. The V end lost 5 bases, the J end lost 3 bases, and 11 bases lay between the germline ends. The germline gives CDR1 LNHDA, CDR2 SQIVND (reference sequence). The CDR3 nucleotides are TGTGCCAGTAGTCTCGGACATTACTACGAGCAGTACTTC. Residues: CASSLGHYYEQYF.

V usage is TRBV2 and J usage is TRBJ2-2; D gene uncertain. Germline loops: CDR1 SNHLY, CDR2 FYNNEI. There are 15 residues in the CDR3. V was pared by 6 bases and J by 3 bases, with 14 bases between. The CDR3 protein is CASSQLRQDTGELFF. The CDR3 bases are TGTGCCAGCAGCCAACTCCGTCAAGACACCGGGGAGCTGTTTTTT.

This chain joins TRBV28 and TRBJ2-7, with D maybe TRBD1 (5 bases). V lost 2 bases and J lost 5, with 16 bases in between. This CDR3 is 15 amino acids long. CDR1 is MDHEN, CDR2 SYDVKM, per germline. Here the CDR3 reads CASSLADRKGHEQYF. The CDR3 coding sequence is TGTGCCAGCAGTTTAGCGGACCGAAAGGGGCACGAGCAGTACTTC.

In nucleotides, the CDR3 is TGTGCCAGCAGTTACTCTTTCGGACAGGGGAACTATGGCTACACCTTC. This encodes CASSYSFGQGNYGYTF. This rearrangement joins TRBV6-5 to TRBJ1-2, with 9 bases matching TRBD1. Germline trimming cut 0 bases from V and 2 bases from J; bases unmatched to any gene: 4. CDR3 length equals 16 residues. Germline lookup yields CDR1 MNHEY and CDR2 SVGAGI.

On this clone itself: Within the sample, other DNA sequences also encode this same CDR3. The chain has TRBV7-9 and TRBJ2-7; 10 positions match TRBD1. J lost 4 bases, V lost 3 bases, and 0 bases had no gene match. The CDR3 covers 13 residues. CDR1 is SEHNR and CDR2 is FQNEAQ in the germline V gene (reference sequence). CDR3 sequence (DNA): TGTGCCAGCAGCTTGGACAGGGGGTACGAGCAGTACTTC. It is translated as CASSLDRGYEQYF. The full variable domain, with the rest looked up from reference TRBV7-9 and TRBJ2-7, is DTGVSQNPRHKITKRGQNVTFRCDPISEHNRLYWYRQTLGQGPEFLTYFQNEAQLEKSRLLSDRFSAERPKGSFSTLEIQRTEQGDSAMYLCASSLDRGYEQYFGPGTRLTVT.

The V call is TRBV7-2, the J call TRBJ1-2; 7 bases are a match to TRBD1. The germline CDR1 and CDR2 sequences are SGHTA and FQGNSA. V lost 2 bases to trimming and J lost 4 bases; unmatched junction nucleotides: 4. This CDR3 comprises 14 residues. Written as DNA, the CDR3 is TGTGCCAGCAGCTTAATTCAGGGGGTCTATGGCTACACCTTC. Residues: CASSLIQGVYGYTF.

This clone has only one observation. The rearrangement joins TRBV6-1 to TRBJ2-1; TRBD2 agrees at 7 bases. CDR3 length equals 15 residues. Trimming took 8 bases from V and 0 from J; bases not matched to a gene: 7. CDR1 and CDR2 from the germline V gene are MNHNS and SASEGT. The CDR3 is CASGGDWDSYNEQFF. Written as DNA, the CDR3 is TGTGCCAGCGGGGGGGACTGGGACTCCTACAATGAGCAGTTCTTC.

The chain is built from TRBV30 and TRBJ1-6; D is unresolved. The CDR3 has 14 residues. V was shortened by 4 bases and J by 2 bases, with 9 bases between the two germline ends. Germline CDR1 and CDR2: GTSNPN and SVGIG (reference sequence). CDR3 bases: TGTGCCTGGAAGGAATCAGCCTATAATTCACCCCTCCACTTT. This gives the protein CAWKESAYNSPLHF. The full variable domain, in which reference TRBV30 and TRBJ1-6 provide the parts outside the CDR3, is SQTIHQWPATLVQPVGSPLSLECTVEGTSNPNLYWYRQAAGRGLQLLFYSVGIGQISSEVPQNLSASRPQDRQFILSSKKLLLSDSGFYLCAWKESAYNSPLHFGNGTRLTVT.

The rearrangement joins TRBV30 to TRBJ1-4, with 7 bases lining up with TRBD1. This CDR3 spans 13 amino acids. V was pared by 0 bases and J by 7 bases, with 2 bases of the junction left unmatched. CDR1 and CDR2 from the germline V gene are GTSNPN and SVGIG (reference sequence). The CDR3 reads CAWSVGGGEKLFF. The CDR3 region has the DNA TGTGCCTGGAGTGTAGGGGGCGGTGAAAAACTGTTTTTT.

The V and J genes are TRBV7-2 and TRBJ2-1, with a possible D match to TRBD2 (6 bases). V was clipped by 4 bases and J by 7 bases, with 14 bases between them. Germline V gene lookup returns CDR1 SGHTA and CDR2 FQGNSA. CDR3 size: 14 residues. CDR3 DNA sequence: TGTGCCAGCAGCTCCGGGACTGCTAGAAATGAGCAGTTCTTC. This translates into CASSSGTARNEQFF.